The clone carrying this T cell receptor (beta chain) was seen a few times. The sample originates from a study of early T cells in non-severe SARS-CoV-2 infection. Study-wide context: Sequencing of unsorted whole blood was done on bulk RNA, leaving chains unpaired.

V trimming: 5 bases; J trimming: 8 bases; junction bases outside the gene matches: 13. The CDR3 runs 16 residues. Germline V gene data show CDR1 as SEHNR and CDR2 as FQNEAQ (reference sequence). Individual cDNA molecules carried attached unique molecular identifiers. TCRdb passed the 5' RACE reads through MiXCR, listing each CDR3 protein once. The repertoire holds 50,000 to 60,000 distinct CDR3 sequences, under 7.5% seen once, with roughly 5% in the top ten. The sequence derives from an adult who was a healthcare worker with PCR-confirmed SARS-CoV-2 infection or an uninfected control (not recorded which). The source material was whole blood, sampled at baseline. The V and J genes are TRBV7-9 and TRBJ2-1; TRBD1 aligns across 9 bases. DNA for the CDR3: TGTGCCAGCAGCCCCCCGCTACAGGGGGCGGGCGATGAGCAGTTCTTC. Residues: CASSPPLQGAGDEQFF.